Listed below are T cell receptor beta chains from one sample, sequenced in a study of a mutant IDH1 vaccine in newly diagnosed glioma. No antigen has been identified for these receptors. Sequenced by immunoSEQ multiplex PCR; TCRdb stores in-frame clones only, minus some. This sample has 58,000 or so clones, with around 83% found just once. Sequences were derived from PBMCs, sampled from a glioma patient whose treatment included an IDH1 peptide vaccine. The receptors here all came from a woman between 50 and 59 years old with glioma. The CDR3 runs from the conserved cysteine through the conserved F or W. Fields, in order: clone size, V gene, J gene, D gene, CDR3 DNA, CDR3 protein. A D gene is named only where the DNA matches it firmly. Rows may omit the clone size; those that give it use once, few, many or a size class.

NA	TRBV7-2	TRBJ2-3	TRBD1	TGTGCCAGCAGCTCCGAGGGGGCGTCGACAGATACGCAGTATTTT	CASSSEGASTDTQYF
NA	TRBV6-5	TRBJ1-1	NA	TGTGCCACCTTGAGAGGTAACACTGAAGCTTTCTTT	CATLRGNTEAFF
NA	TRBV6-5	TRBJ2-1	TRBD1	TGTGCCAGCAGTTTTCGGGACAGGGGATACAATGAGCAGTTCTTC	CASSFRDRGYNEQFF
NA	TRBV5-1	TRBJ2-7	NA	TGCGCCAGCAGCTTGGCCACGGACAGAGCCTACGAGCAGTACTTC	CASSLATDRAYEQYF
NA	TRBV6-1	TRBJ1-6	NA	TGTGCCAGCAGTGAAGGAGGACCCCTCCACTTT	CASSEGGPLHF
NA	TRBV29-1	TRBJ2-1	TRBD1	TGCAGCGTCCACGGGATGACAGGGAACTACAATGAGCAGTTCTTC	CSVHGMTGNYNEQFF
NA	TRBV5-1	TRBJ2-5	TRBD2	TGCGCCAGCAGCTTGGCGCTAGCGGGGGGCCCACAAGAGACCCAGTACTTC	CASSLALAGGPQETQYF
NA	TRBV11-3	TRBJ1-4	NA	TGTGCCAGCAGCGAGGGGGGATCTAATGAAAAACTGTTTTTT	CASSEGGSNEKLFF
NA	TRBV2	TRBJ2-1	NA	TGTGCCAGCAGTGAACGACAGATACTCAATGAGCAGTTCTTC	CASSERQILNEQFF
NA	TRBV5-1	TRBJ1-1	TRBD1	TGCGCCAGCAGCTTGGGAACAGGGGGCACTGAAGCTTTCTTT	CASSLGTGGTEAFF
NA	TRBV27	TRBJ2-7	NA	TGTGCCAGCAGTTCAGGACTGAGCTCCTACGAGCAGTACTTC	CASSSGLSSYEQYF
NA	TRBV9	TRBJ2-7	TRBD2	TGTGCCAGCAGCGTAGACGCGGGGGTTCCCTACGAGCAGTACTTC	CASSVDAGVPYEQYF
NA	TRBV30	TRBJ2-3	NA	TGTGCCTGGAGTGTAAGCCCAGGGGCCACAGATACGCAGTATTTT	CAWSVSPGATDTQYF
NA	TRBV7-9	TRBJ2-7	NA	TGTGCCACCCAGCGCGACATTACCTCCTACGAGCAGTACTTC	CATQRDITSYEQYF
NA	TRBV6-6	TRBJ2-3	TRBD2	TGTGCCAGCAGTTCCGAAGCGGGGGGCGGAACAGATACGCAGTATTTT	CASSSEAGGGTDTQYF
NA	TRBV5-4	TRBJ1-2	TRBD1	TGTGCCAGCAGCCGTAACAGGGGAGATGGCTACACCTTC	CASSRNRGDGYTF
NA	TRBV18	TRBJ2-7	NA	TGTGCCAGCTCACCACAAGCGGCAGTTTACGAGCAGTACTTC	CASSPQAAVYEQYF
NA	TRBV1	TRBJ1-1	NA	TGCACCAGCAGCCAAGACAGCGAAGCTTTCTTT	CTSSQDSEAFF
few	TRBV4-3	TRBJ1-5	NA	TGCGCCAGCAGCCAAGCGGGGGGCGACCAGCCCCAGCATTTT	CASSQAGGDQPQHF
NA	TRBV5-1	TRBJ1-4	NA	TGCGCCAGCAGCTTGGTCTTAAATGAAAAACTGTTTTTT	CASSLVLNEKLFF
NA	TRBV7-9	TRBJ2-1	TRBD1	TGTGCCAGCAGCTTAGCGGGACAGTACAATGAGCAGTTCTTC	CASSLAGQYNEQFF
once	TRBV7-2	TRBJ1-5	NA	TGTGCCAGCAGCTTAGACGGGGACGGGCCCCAGCATTTT	CASSLDGDGPQHF
NA	TRBV19	TRBJ1-3	TRBD1	TGTGCCAGTAGTATAGTAGCGGGACAGGCGACCTCTGGAAACACCATATATTTT	CASSIVAGQATSGNTIYF
NA	TRBV9	TRBJ2-1	TRBD2	TGTGCCAGCGCAATAGCGGGGGGAAACAATGAGCAGTTCTTC	CASAIAGGNNEQFF
NA	TRBV9	TRBJ1-3	NA	TGTGCCAGCAGTGAACAGGGTTTCTCTGGAAACACCATATATTTT	CASSEQGFSGNTIYF
NA	TRBV5-1	TRBJ1-1	NA	TGCGCCAGCAGCTTGGTAACGGGGATGAACACTGAAGCTTTCTTT	CASSLVTGMNTEAFF
NA	TRBV6-6	TRBJ1-2	NA	TGTGCCAGCAGCCGAGCGGGGGAGGGCTATGGCTACACCTTC	CASSRAGEGYGYTF
once	TRBV7-9	TRBJ2-1	TRBD1	TGTGCCAGCAGCTCCGGGACAGGGGTATTATACAATGAGCAGTTCTTC	CASSSGTGVLYNEQFF
NA	TRBV23-1	TRBJ1-5	TRBD1	TGCGCCAGCTACAGCTATACGGGACAGGGGGCAAATCAGCCCCAGCATTTT	CASYSYTGQGANQPQHF
once	TRBV6-5	TRBJ2-1	TRBD2	TGTGCCAGCGGACTAGCGCCTTTCGGGCAGTTCTTC	CASGLAPFGQFF
few	TRBV6-1	TRBJ1-2	TRBD1	TGTGCCAGCAGTGAGGGACAGGGGCTCACTAACTATGGCTACACCTTC	CASSEGQGLTNYGYTF
NA	TRBV9	TRBJ1-1	TRBD1	TGTGCCAGCAGCGTAGCGGGGACAGGGGGCATTATGGGGACTGAAGCTTTCTTT	CASSVAGTGGIMGTEAFF
NA	TRBV7-9	TRBJ2-3	TRBD2	TGTGCCAGCAGCCCGGGGGGGAGTGCAGATACGCAGTATTTT	CASSPGGSADTQYF
NA	TRBV7-2	TRBJ1-1	NA	TGTGCCAGCAGCCCAAGTGGGGCAGGGTCCGCTTTCTTT	CASSPSGAGSAFF
NA	TRBV28	TRBJ1-5	NA	TGTGCCAGCAGCCTTTTAGGGGTTCAGCCCCAGCATTTT	CASSLLGVQPQHF
NA	TRBV9	TRBJ1-4	TRBD1	TGTGCCAGCAGCGAGGGTCACAGGGGTGAAAAACTGTTTTTT	CASSEGHRGEKLFF
NA	TRBV27	TRBJ2-5	NA	TGTGCCAGCACCCAGGGGGGGCAGGGAGAGACCCAGTACTTC	CASTQGGQGETQYF
NA	TRBV6-5	TRBJ2-7	TRBD1	TGTGCCAGCAGTTACGCCGGGACAGGGAATTTCTACGAGCAGTACTTC	CASSYAGTGNFYEQYF
NA	TRBV19	TRBJ2-5	NA	TGTGCCAGTAGTCCCCACAGGTCATACCAAGAGACCCAGTACTTC	CASSPHRSYQETQYF
once	TRBV5-6	TRBJ1-2	NA	TGTGCCAGCAGCTTGTCGCCGATTGGCTACACCTTC	CASSLSPIGYTF
NA	TRBV6-5	TRBJ1-1	TRBD1	TGTGCCAGCAGTAGAGGGGGCATTCCTGAAGCTTTCTTT	CASSRGGIPEAFF
few	TRBV19	TRBJ1-2	NA	TGTGCCAGTAGTATGCCAGGGCTGAACTATGGCTACACCTTC	CASSMPGLNYGYTF